What follows are 21 T cell receptor beta chains derived from one specimen sequenced in a study of blood T cell repertoires in COVID-19. TCRdb's table, derived via immunoSEQ multiplex PCR, lists solely in-frame clones and lacks some. The data hold some 170,000 clones, with approximately 80% observed a single time. The sample taken for sequencing was peripheral blood. Source of these receptors: a woman in her 40s with COVID-19, enrolled during active disease.

This rearrangement joins TRBV7-3 to TRBJ2-1, with D perhaps matching TRBD2 (5 bases). The V gene's germline CDR1 is SGHTA and CDR2 FQGTGA. The CDR3 runs 16 residues. Trimming stripped 1 base from V and 4 bases from J, with 14 bases between. CDR3 DNA: TGTGCCAGCAGCTTAATGGCGGGCCGTTCTTACAATGAGCAGTTCTTC. Residues: CASSLMAGRSYNEQFF.

The chain employs TRBV2 and TRBJ2-2, with a weak D call TRBD1 (6 bases). CDR1 is SNHLY, CDR2 FYNNEI, per germline. The CDR3 is 15 residues long. Deletions cut 4 bases from V and 1 base from J, with 10 bases between. The CDR3 coding sequence is TGTGCCAGCAGTGCTACCAGGGGGAACACCGGGGAGCTGTTTTTT. Translated, it gives CASSATRGNTGELFF.

This clone was picked up one time. This chain uses TRBV19 with TRBJ2-5; 9 nucleotides match TRBD2. CDR1 and CDR2 from the germline V gene are LNHDA and SQIVND (reference sequence). This CDR3 contains 14 residues. V lost 6 bases to trimming and J lost 3 bases; unmatched junction nucleotides: 5. CDR3 sequence reads: CASSPRGGEETQYF. In nucleotides, the CDR3 is TGTGCCAGTAGCCCCCGCGGGGGGGAAGAGACCCAGTACTTC.

The rearrangement uses TRBV7-3 and TRBJ2-7; 7 positions agree with TRBD1. In germline, CDR1 is SGHTA, CDR2 FQGTGA. V shed 2 bases and J 4 bases; nucleotides not matched to a gene: 8. This CDR3 is 15 amino acids long. The chain's CDR3 is CASSLGPGQLYEQYF. The CDR3 DNA sequence: TGTGCCAGCAGCTTAGGGCCGGGACAGCTATACGAGCAGTACTTC.

The sample holds a few counts of this clone. The J gene is TRBJ2-7, the V gene TRBV6-6, with 8 nucleotides matching TRBD2. The germline CDR1 and CDR2 sequences are MNHNY and SVGAGI (reference sequence). The CDR3 loop spans 13 amino acids. Trimming took 6 bases from V and 1 from J; bases not matched to a gene: 2. The CDR3 region has the DNA TGTGCCAGCAGCGCTAGCGGGTCCTACGAGCAGTACTTC. This sequence encodes CASSASGSYEQYF.

The chain combines TRBV3-1 (or the pseudogene TRBV3-2) with TRBJ1-2; 9 bases align to TRBD1. There are 14 residues in the CDR3. CDR1 is LGHDT and CDR2 is YNNKEL in the germline V gene (reference sequence). Germline trimming cut 5 bases from V and 7 bases from J; bases unmatched to any gene: 8. The CDR3 nucleotides read TGTGCCAGCAGCTACCGGGACAGGGCGGGTGGCTACACCTTC. Protein product: CASSYRDRAGGYTF.

This CDR3 reads CASRPGGQFSPLHF. For the CDR3, the DNA is TGTGCCAGCAGACCCGGGGGACAGTTTTCACCCCTCCACTTT. The J gene is TRBJ1-6, the V gene TRBV21-1; the D call TRBD1 from the table was never checked on the DNA. TRBV21-1 is listed as a pseudogene. The CDR3 totals 14 residues.

V gene TRBV29-1 combines with J gene TRBJ2-2; D possibly corresponds to TRBD1 (5 bases). Germline CDR1 is SQVTM and CDR2 is ANQGSEA. This CDR3 has 12 residues. V was cut by 3 bases and J by 7 bases, with 9 bases left in between. CDR3 amino acids: CSVDPQGGELFF. CDR3 bases: TGCAGCGTTGACCCCCAGGGCGGGGAGCTGTTTTTT.

In this sample, this clone turned up many times. This chain links TRBV15 with TRBJ2-7; 8 bases fit TRBD1. Unmatched junction bases numbered 7, after V lost 1 base and J lost 5 bases. CDR1 and CDR2 (germline): LNHNV, YYDKDF (reference sequence). This CDR3 has 15 amino acids. CDR3 loop: CATSRGWTGLDEQYF. The CDR3 nucleotides read TGTGCCACCAGCAGAGGATGGACAGGGCTAGACGAGCAGTACTTC.

The rearrangement uses TRBV27 and TRBJ1-2; no clear D gene. CDR1 and CDR2 (germline): MNHEY, SMNVEV (reference sequence). V lost 7 bases and J 4 bases, leaving 16 bases between the germline ends. The CDR3 length is 14 residues. The CDR3 DNA reads TGTGCCAGCAAACTTGGCGGGTTAAGCTATGGCTACACCTTC. This encodes CASKLGGLSYGYTF.

This chain links TRBV7-3 with TRBJ2-3; 14 bases are a match to TRBD2. V lost 3 bases to trimming and J lost 1 base; unmatched junction nucleotides: 9. Germline CDR1 SGHTA, CDR2 FQGTGA. The CDR3 is made up of 19 amino acids. CDR3 in DNA: TGTGCCAGCAGCTTGGGGGGGACTAGCGGGAGAATTGGCACAGATACGCAGTATTTT. This codes for CASSLGGTSGRIGTDTQYF.

CDR3 in DNA: TGTGCCAGCAGTGAGGATAACAGTGGCAATCAGCCCCAGCATTTT. Amino acids: CASSEDNSGNQPQHF. The rearrangement links TRBV6-1 to TRBJ1-5; D gene uncertain. Per the germline V gene, CDR1 is MNHNS and CDR2 is SASEGT. The CDR3 consists of 15 residues. The ends were cut back, 3 bases at V and 2 bases at J, with 11 bases in the middle.

The J gene is TRBJ1-6, the V gene TRBV27, with a weak D call TRBD1 (5 bases). This CDR3 spans 14 amino acids. V lost 3 bases and J lost 6, with 9 bases in between. The V gene's germline CDR1 is MNHEY and CDR2 SMNVEV (reference sequence). DNA for the CDR3: TGTGCCAGCAGTTTGGGCAGGGCTAATTCACCCCTCCACTTT. This encodes CASSLGRANSPLHF.

This rearrangement joins TRBV5-1 to TRBJ2-6, with 9 bases aligning to TRBD1. The CDR3 is 17 amino acids. Germline CDR1 reads SGHRS; CDR2 reads YFSETQ. The junction had 5 bases not matched to a gene; V was cut back by 4 bases and J by 0 bases. CDR3 residues: CASSPTGGNSGANVLTF. The CDR3 region has the DNA TGCGCCAGCAGCCCGACAGGGGGAAACTCTGGGGCCAACGTCCTGACTTTC.

The CDR3 spells CASSSYRGGYGYTF. DNA of the CDR3: TGTGCCAGCAGTTCCTACAGGGGTGGCTATGGCTACACCTTC. The rearrangement joins TRBV27 to TRBJ1-2; 7 bases match TRBD1. CDR3 length: 14 amino acids. The J segment lost 4 bases and the V segment lost 4 bases, leaving 6 bases of the junction unmatched. Germline V gene data show CDR1 as MNHEY and CDR2 as SMNVEV (reference sequence).

The V and J genes are TRBV19 and TRBJ2-5, with TRBD1 as a possible D gene (5 bases). Per the germline V gene, CDR1 is LNHDA and CDR2 is SQIVND (reference sequence). The CDR3 totals 13 residues. V was clipped by 5 bases and J by 1 base, with 8 bases between them. The CDR3 nucleotides read TGTGCCAGTAGTCGACAGCTCCAAGAGACCCAGTACTTC. This gives the protein CASSRQLQETQYF.

This clone has just a few counts. The V call is TRBV7-3, the J call TRBJ1-1; the D is unclear. The germline V and J ends were trimmed by 4 bases and 4 bases, with 16 bases remaining between them. Germline V gives CDR1 SGHTA, CDR2 FQGTGA. The CDR3 consists of 15 residues. The CDR3: CASSSDGGSGTEAFF. In nucleotides, the CDR3 is TGTGCCAGCAGCTCAGACGGAGGGTCGGGCACTGAAGCTTTCTTT.

The V gene is TRBV7-6, the J gene TRBJ2-3; 7 positions match TRBD2. CDR1 is SGHVS, CDR2 FNYEAQ, per germline. This CDR3 is 14 amino acids long. V shed 5 bases and J 2 bases; nucleotides not matched to a gene: 4. The CDR3 sequence is CASSRSGNTDTQYF. CDR3 nucleotides: TGTGCCAGCAGCCGAAGCGGGAACACAGATACGCAGTATTTT.

About this clone: The CDR3 ends on some other residue instead of the conserved phenylalanine or tryptophan, so this is likely a read error. The DNA is left out, because the CDR3 cannot be placed on it with certainty; the CDR3 is given as TCRdb lists it. The CDR3 spells CASSSGQEDTY. The V call is TRBV18, the J call TRBJ1-2; the table's D call, TRBD1, has no DNA check behind it. The germline CDR1 and CDR2 sequences are KGHSH and LQKENI. The CDR3 contains 11 residues when both ends are counted.

The chain combines TRBV18 with TRBJ2-7; D is perhaps TRBD2 (6 bases). CDR1 is KGHSH and CDR2 is LQKENI in the germline V gene. The V end was cut by 5 bases, the J end by 4 bases, with 12 bases between. The CDR3 is made up of 13 amino acids. The CDR3 DNA reads TGTGCCAGCTCAGAAACGGGAGTATACGAGCAGTACTTC. Translating gives CASSETGVYEQYF.

The rearrangement uses TRBV19 and TRBJ1-2, with a tentative D call TRBD1 (6 bases). V lost 4 bases, J lost 7 bases, and 16 bases lay in between. The germline CDR1 and CDR2 sequences are LNHDA and SQIVND (reference sequence). CDR3 size: 14 residues. CDR3 in DNA: TGTGCCAGTAGTACTGACCGGGACATCCCTGGCTACACCTTC. Translation gives CASSTDRDIPGYTF.